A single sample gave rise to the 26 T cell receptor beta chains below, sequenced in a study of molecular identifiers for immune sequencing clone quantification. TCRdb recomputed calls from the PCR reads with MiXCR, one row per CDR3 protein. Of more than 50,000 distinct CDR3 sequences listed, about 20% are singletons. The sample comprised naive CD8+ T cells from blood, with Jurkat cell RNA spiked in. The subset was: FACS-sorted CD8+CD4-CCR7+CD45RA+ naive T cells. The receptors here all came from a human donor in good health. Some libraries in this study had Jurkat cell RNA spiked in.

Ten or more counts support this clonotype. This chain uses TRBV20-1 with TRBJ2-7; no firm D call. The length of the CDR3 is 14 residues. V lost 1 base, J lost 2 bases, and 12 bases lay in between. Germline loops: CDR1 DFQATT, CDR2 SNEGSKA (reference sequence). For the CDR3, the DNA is TGCAGTGCTAGAGTCCAATCCTCTCCCTACGAGCAGTACTTC. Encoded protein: CSARVQSSPYEQYF.

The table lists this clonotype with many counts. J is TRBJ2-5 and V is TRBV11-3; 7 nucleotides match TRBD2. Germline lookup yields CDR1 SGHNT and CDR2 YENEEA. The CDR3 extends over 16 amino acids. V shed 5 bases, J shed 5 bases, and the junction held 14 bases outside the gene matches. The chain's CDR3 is CASSPYALAGFETQYF. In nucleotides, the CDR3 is TGTGCCAGCAGCCCCTACGCATTAGCGGGCTTCGAGACCCAGTACTTC.

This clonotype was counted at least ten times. This CDR3 reads CASFETTGATDTQYF. The CDR3 region has the DNA TGTGCCAGCTTCGAAACGACAGGGGCAACAGATACGCAGTATTTT. This chain connects TRBV11-2 to TRBJ2-3; 8 bases fit TRBD1. The CDR3 has 15 residues. After removal of 8 bases from V and 3 bases from J, the junction contained 10 bases not matched to a gene. CDR1 SGHAT and CDR2 FQNNGV come from the germline V gene.

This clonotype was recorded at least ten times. In nucleotides, the CDR3 is TGTGCCAGCAGCCTCTCCGAGGGGACGAACACCGGGGAGCTGTTTTTT. As protein: CASSLSEGTNTGELFF. This chain uses TRBV4-2 with TRBJ2-2, with D perhaps being TRBD1 or TRBD2 (5 bases each). The length of the CDR3 is 16 residues. Germline-derived CDR1 and CDR2 are LGHNA and YNFKEQ. V was cut by 4 bases and J by 0 bases, with 12 bases left in between.

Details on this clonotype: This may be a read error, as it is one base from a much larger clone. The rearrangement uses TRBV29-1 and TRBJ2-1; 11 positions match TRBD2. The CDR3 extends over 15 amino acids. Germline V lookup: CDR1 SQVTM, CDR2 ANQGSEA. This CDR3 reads CSVEVLAGGVNGQFF. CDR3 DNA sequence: TGCAGCGTTGAAGTCTTAGCGGGAGGGGTCAATGGGCAGTTCTTC.

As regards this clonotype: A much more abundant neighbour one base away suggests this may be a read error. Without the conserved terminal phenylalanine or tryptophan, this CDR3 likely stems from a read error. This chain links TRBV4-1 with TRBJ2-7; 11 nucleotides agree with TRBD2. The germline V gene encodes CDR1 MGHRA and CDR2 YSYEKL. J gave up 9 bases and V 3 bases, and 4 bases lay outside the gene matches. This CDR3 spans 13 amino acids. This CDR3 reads CASSHSLAGGQYI. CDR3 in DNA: TGCGCCAGCAGCCATAGCCTAGCGGGAGGGCAGTACATC.

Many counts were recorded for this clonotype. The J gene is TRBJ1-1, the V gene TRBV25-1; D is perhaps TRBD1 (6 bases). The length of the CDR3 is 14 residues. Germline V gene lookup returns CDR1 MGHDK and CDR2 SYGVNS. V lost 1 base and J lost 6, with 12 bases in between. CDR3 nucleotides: TGTGCCAGCAGTGAATTAAGGGAGGGGGCTGAAGCTTTCTTT. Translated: CASSELREGAEAFF.

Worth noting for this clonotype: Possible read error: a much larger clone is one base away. This chain's CDR3 is CASSLWLAGVADTQYF. CDR3 coding DNA: TGCGCCAGCAGTTTGTGGCTAGCGGGGGTCGCAGATACGCAGTATTTT. This chain joins TRBV10-2 and TRBJ2-3, with 10 nucleotides matching TRBD2. Germline V lookup: CDR1 WSHSY, CDR2 SAAADI. J lost 4 bases, V lost 5 bases, and 9 bases had no gene match. The CDR3 extends over 16 amino acids.

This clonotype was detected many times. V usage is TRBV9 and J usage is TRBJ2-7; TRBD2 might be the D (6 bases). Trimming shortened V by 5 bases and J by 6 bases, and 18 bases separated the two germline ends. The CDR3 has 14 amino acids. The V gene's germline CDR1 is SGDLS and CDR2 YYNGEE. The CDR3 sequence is CASSVAGSLGEQYF. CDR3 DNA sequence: TGTGCCAGCAGTGTCGCCGGGAGTTTGGGCGAGCAGTACTTC.

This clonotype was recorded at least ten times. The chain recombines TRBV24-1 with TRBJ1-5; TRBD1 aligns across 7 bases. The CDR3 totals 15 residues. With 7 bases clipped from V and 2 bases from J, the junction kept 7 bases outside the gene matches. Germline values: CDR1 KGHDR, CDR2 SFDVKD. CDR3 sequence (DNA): TGTGCCACCAGCGTTACAGGGGAGGGCAATCAGCCCCAGCATTTT. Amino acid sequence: CATSVTGEGNQPQHF.

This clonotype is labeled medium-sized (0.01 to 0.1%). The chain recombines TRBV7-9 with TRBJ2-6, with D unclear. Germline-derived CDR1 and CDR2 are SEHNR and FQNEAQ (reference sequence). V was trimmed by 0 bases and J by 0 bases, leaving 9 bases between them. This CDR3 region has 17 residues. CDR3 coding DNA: TGTGCCAGCAGCTTAGCGGGAACGGTCTCTGGGGCCAACGTCCTGACTTTC. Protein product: CASSLAGTVSGANVLTF.

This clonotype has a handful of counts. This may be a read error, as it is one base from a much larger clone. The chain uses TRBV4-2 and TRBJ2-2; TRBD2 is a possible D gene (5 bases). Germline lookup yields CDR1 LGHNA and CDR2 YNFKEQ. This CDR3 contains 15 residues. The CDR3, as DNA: TGTGCCAGCAGCCCCCCTCTCAGGAACACCGGGGAGCCGTTTTTT. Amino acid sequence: CASSPPLRNTGEPFF.

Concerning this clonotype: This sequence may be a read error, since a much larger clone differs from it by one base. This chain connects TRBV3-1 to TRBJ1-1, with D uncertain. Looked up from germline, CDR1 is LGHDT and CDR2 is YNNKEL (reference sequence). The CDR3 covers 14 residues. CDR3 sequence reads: CASSQVSVNTETFF. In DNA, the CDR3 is TGTGCCAGCAGCCAAGTCTCTGTCAACACTGAAACTTTCTTT.

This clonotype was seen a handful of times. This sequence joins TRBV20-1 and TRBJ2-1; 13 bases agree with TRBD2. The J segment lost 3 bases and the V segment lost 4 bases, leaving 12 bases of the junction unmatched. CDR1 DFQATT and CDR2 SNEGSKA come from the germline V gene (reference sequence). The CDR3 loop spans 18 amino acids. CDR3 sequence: CSATIPGLAGPNYNEQFF. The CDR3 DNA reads TGCAGTGCTACAATTCCGGGACTAGCGGGACCAAACTACAATGAGCAGTTCTTC.

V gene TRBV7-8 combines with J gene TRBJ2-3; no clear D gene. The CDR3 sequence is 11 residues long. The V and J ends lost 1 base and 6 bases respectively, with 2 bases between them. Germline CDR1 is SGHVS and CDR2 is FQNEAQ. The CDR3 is CASSLDDTQYF. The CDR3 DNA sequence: TGTGCCAGCAGCTTAGACGATACGCAGTATTTT.

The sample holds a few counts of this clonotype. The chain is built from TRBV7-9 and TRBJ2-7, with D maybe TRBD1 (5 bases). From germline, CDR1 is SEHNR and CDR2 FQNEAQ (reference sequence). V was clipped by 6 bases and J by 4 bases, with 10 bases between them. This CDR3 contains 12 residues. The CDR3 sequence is CASSHQGYEQYF. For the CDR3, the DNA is TGTGCCAGCAGTCACCAGGGTTACGAGCAGTACTTC.

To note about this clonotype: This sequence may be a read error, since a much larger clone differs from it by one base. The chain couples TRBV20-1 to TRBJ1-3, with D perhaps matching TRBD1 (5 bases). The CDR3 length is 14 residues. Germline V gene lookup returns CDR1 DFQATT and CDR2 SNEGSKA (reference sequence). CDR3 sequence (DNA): TGCAGTGCTAGGGGGGGGGGATCTGGAAACACCATATGTTTT. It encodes CSARGGGSGNTICF.

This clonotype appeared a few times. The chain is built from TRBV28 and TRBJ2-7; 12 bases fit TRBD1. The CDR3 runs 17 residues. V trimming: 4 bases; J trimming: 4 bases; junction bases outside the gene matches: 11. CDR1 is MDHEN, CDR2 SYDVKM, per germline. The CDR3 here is CASSSEVGQGATYEQYF. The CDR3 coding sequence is TGTGCCAGCAGTTCCGAGGTGGGACAGGGGGCTACGTACGAGCAGTACTTC.

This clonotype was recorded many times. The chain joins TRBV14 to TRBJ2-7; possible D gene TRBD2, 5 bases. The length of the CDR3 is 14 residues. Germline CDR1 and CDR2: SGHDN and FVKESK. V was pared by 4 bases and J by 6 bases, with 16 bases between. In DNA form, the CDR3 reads TGTGCCAGCAGCCCCCTTCGGGGTGACGCCGAGCAGTACTTC. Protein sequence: CASSPLRGDAEQYF. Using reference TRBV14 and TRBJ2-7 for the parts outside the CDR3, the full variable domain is EAGVTQFPSHSVIEKGQTVTLRCDPISGHDNLYWYRRVMGKEIKFLLHFVKESKQDESGMPNNRFLAERTGGTYSTLKVQPAELEDSGVYFCASSPLRGDAEQYFGPGTRLTVT.

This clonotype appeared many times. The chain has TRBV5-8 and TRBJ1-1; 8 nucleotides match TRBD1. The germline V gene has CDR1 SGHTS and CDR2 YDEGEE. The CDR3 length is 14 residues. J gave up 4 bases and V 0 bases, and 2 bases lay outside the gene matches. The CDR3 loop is CASSLGQGTTEAFF. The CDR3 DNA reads TGTGCCAGCAGCTTGGGACAGGGGACCACTGAAGCTTTCTTT.

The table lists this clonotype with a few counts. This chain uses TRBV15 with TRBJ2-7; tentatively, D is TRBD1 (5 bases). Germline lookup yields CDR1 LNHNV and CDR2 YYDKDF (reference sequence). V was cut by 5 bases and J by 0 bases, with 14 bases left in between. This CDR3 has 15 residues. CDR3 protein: CATSEGHSPSYEQYF. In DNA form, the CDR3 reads TGTGCCACCAGCGAAGGACATTCCCCCTCCTACGAGCAGTACTTC.

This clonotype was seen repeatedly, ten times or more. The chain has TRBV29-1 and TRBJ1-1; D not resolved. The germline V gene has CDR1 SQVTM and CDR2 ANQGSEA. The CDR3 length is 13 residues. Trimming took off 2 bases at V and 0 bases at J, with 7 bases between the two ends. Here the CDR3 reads CSVEPGLNTEAFF. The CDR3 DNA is TGCAGCGTTGAACCAGGCTTGAACACTGAAGCTTTCTTT.

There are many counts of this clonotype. Here the CDR3 reads CASSQDLIGGNEQYF. In nucleotides, the CDR3 is TGTGCCAGCAGCCAAGATTTGATAGGAGGGAACGAGCAGTACTTC. This chain connects TRBV3-1 to TRBJ2-7; tentative D call: TRBD2 (6 bases). Trimming removed 0 bases from V and 5 bases from J, with 14 bases in between. Germline values: CDR1 LGHDT, CDR2 YNNKEL (reference sequence). The CDR3 spans 15 residues.

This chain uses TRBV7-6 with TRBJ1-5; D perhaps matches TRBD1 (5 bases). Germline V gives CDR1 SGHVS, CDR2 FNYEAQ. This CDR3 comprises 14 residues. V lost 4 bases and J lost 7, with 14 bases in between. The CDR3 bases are TGTGCCAGCAGCTCGGGGCCAGTAGGCCAGCCCCAGCATTTT. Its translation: CASSSGPVGQPQHF.

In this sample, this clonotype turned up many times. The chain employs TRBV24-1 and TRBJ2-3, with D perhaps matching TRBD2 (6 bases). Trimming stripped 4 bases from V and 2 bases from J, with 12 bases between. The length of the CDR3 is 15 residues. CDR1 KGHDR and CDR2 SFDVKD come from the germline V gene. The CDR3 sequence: CATSDPGLTTDTQYF. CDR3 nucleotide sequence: TGTGCCACCAGTGACCCGGGACTCACCACAGATACGCAGTATTTT.

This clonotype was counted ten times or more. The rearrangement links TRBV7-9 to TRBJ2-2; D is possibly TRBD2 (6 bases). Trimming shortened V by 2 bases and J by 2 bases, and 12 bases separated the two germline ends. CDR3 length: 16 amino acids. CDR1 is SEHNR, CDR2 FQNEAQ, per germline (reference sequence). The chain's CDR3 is CASSLPGLINTGELFF. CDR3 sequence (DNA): TGTGCCAGCAGCTTACCGGGACTGATCAACACCGGGGAGCTGTTTTTT.